This T cell receptor beta chain stems from a study of post-analysis software for immune sequencing data. Study-level background: Several disease courses (relapsing-remitting, secondary progressive and progressive-relapsing) of multiple sclerosis were included. Study-wide results and caveats: Patients had higher frequencies than controls of about 5 TRBV segments, including TRBV5-6, TRBV5-1 and TRBV20-1. Relative to controls, patients with multiple sclerosis showed significantly lower normalized Chao1 diversity.

In its sample, this clonotype was seen once. The antigen is unknown. Germline CDR1 and CDR2: MGHRA and YSYEKL. V was pared by 6 bases and J by 3 bases, with 14 bases between. This CDR3 spans 14 amino acids. Carried by the TCR beta cDNA libraries were unique molecular identifiers. The source material, about 0.95 to 10 million T cells, gave rise to about 490,000 cDNA molecules. TCRdb reprocessed the PCR reads via MiXCR and lists one record per CDR3 protein. The table shows 150,000 to 200,000 distinct CDR3 sequences, with approximately 31% occurring only once. The sequenced material came from blood. This sequence originates from a girl aged 10-17 years with multiple sclerosis. The chain links TRBV4-1 to TRBJ1-1, with D unclear. The CDR3 DNA sequence: TGCGCCAGCAGGCGGGCGCTTCTGGACACTGAAGCTTTCTTT. It specifies CASRRALLDTEAFF.